This T cell receptor (beta chain) was obtained from a study of T cells in Graves' hyperthyroidism and ophthalmopathy (dated by TCRdb to the late 2010s). In the study overall: Peripheral blood was collected at initial diagnosis, before any treatment. To identify distinguishing TCR V-J signatures, a discovery cohort of 100 patients was used, comprising some 45 with Graves' ophthalmopathy and 57 with stable Graves' hyperthyroidism. Whether ophthalmopathy could be predicted prospectively was tested in an independent validation cohort made up of approximately 19 hyperthyroidism patients plus 17 patients who later progressed to ophthalmopathy. For training and testing, the 100 patients in the discovery cohort were randomly divided in a 7:3 ratio. In addition, the study compared T-cell repertoires in thyroid tissue and in blood from roughly 6 Graves' hyperthyroidism patients. After blood sampling, hyperthyroidism patients were treated with methimazole at a starting dose of 30 mg daily, and ophthalmopathy patients were treated with high-dose intravenous methylprednisolone. TCR Vbeta CDR3 sequencing of roughly 140 peripheral blood samples (43 ophthalmopathy, approximately 80 hyperthyroidism and approximately 17 progressor patients) is reported in the paper.

Findings and caveats that apply to the study as a whole: No statistical method was used to fix the sample size in advance, and group allocation was not hidden from the investigators. Most expanded thyroid clonotypes (frequency above 0.001) were also found in blood, which suggests that blood repertoires may mirror thyroid immune responses. In validation, the model predicted progression to ophthalmopathy a median of about 6.5 months before onset, with roughly 71% sensitivity and 72.22% specificity. A 13 V-J signature model separated ophthalmopathy from stable hyperthyroidism, with 87.88% sensitivity and 81.08% specificity in cross-validation and 80%/75% in testing.

CDR1 and CDR2 are drawn from the germline V gene: SNHLY, FYNNEI. The CDR3 runs 16 residues from the cysteine to the phenylalanine. CDR3 DNA only is kept here, 48 bases in frame from base 1. Graves' hyperthyroidism was defined as stable when no progression to ophthalmopathy occurred over 18 months of follow-up. Hyperthyroidism patients were newly diagnosed, with disease duration under 2 months, and aged 18 to 65 years. The study excluded patients with uncontrolled infections, other autoimmune diseases, pregnancy or lactation. Diagnoses were established on the basis of clinical symptoms, serum thyroxine and TRAb, thyroid ultrasound, and orbital computed tomography. PBMCs were isolated from 10 ml of fresh peripheral blood by Ficoll-Paque density gradient centrifugation. Total RNA was extracted with Trizol reagent, and quality was checked on an Agilent 2100 Bioanalyzer. This clonotype was seen once. What this receptor recognizes is not known. A junction end diverges from the germline sequence, so it may reflect a read error.

The TCR beta CDR3 regions were amplified from RNA transcripts. The first round of RT-PCR for the TCR CDR3 was performed with the HTBI primer set and the Qiagen OneStep RT-PCR kit. A second multiplex PCR round built the libraries, followed by size selection and purification. Sequencing of the libraries was done on an Illumina HiSeq2000 using paired-end 100 bp reads. For the original study's pipeline: SOAPnuke was used to process the raw data, removing reads that contained adapters or uncalled bases, had a mean Phred below 15, or lacked an exact match to the constant primer or identifier. COPE v1.2.5 was used to merge high-quality paired reads, and clonotypes were defined as unique nucleotide sequences. MiTCR v1.1 was used to align clonotypes to the IMGT TRBV, TRBD and TRBJ reference segments. The analysis included only V-J combinations with a frequency above 0.0001, which together covered 98% to 99.2% of the repertoires. The TCS score was defined as the ratio of F50 (clonal expansion) to E x V (chaos), calculated using BLOSUM62-based TCRdist between CDR3 peptides within each V-J. Welch's t-statistics and random forest reduced 514 V-J features to about 13, which were used in a naive Bayes classifier (R e1071). The Morisita-Horn index was used to measure how similar the thyroid and blood repertoires were. The raw public reads went through TCRdb reprocessing: fastp at Q25, MiXCR clone calling, in-frame beta chains kept. Rows are unified per CDR3 protein, each entry keeping the most common DNA and genes. These V and J calls rely on TCRdb rather than the paper's analysis. Recorded for this sample are 750,000 to 950,000 distinct CDR3 sequences; over 35% of them occurred a single time. The ten largest clones add up to 7.5% to 9.5% of the sample.

This receptor was taken from a man between 18 and 29 years old with Graves' hyperthyroidism. This sequence uses TRBV2 and TRBJ1-1, with the D gene not clear enough to name. The sample consisted of blood. The bases are TGTGCCAGCAGTGCTGGCAGTTTCGAATATAACACTGAAGCTCTCTTT. Its protein product is CASSAGSFEYNTEALF. Beyond the CDR3, the reference TRBV2 and TRBJ1-1 genes provide the residues; the full variable domain reads: EPEVTQTPSHQVTQMGQEVILRCVPISNHLYFYWYRQILGQKVEFLVSFYNNEISEKSEIFDDQFSVERPDGSNFTLKIRSTKLEDSAMYFCASSAGSFEYNTEALFGQGTRLTVV.